The present entry profiles one T cell receptor (beta chain) with its context. No antigen is known for it. Base qualities are not recorded, but no much larger clone differs from it by a single base. One collaborating source in Seattle enrolled patients during active infection and followed them longitudinally through the course of disease. Whole blood was collected in K2EDTA tubes by collaborating institutions according to the institutions' own protocols. For TCRbeta analysis, collaborators shipped samples in one of three forms: frozen whole blood, isolated PBMCs, or DNA extracted from either of those sample types. TCRbeta CDR3 regions were amplified from genomic DNA by means of the immunoSEQ Assay, a bias-controlled multiplex PCR. As for the authors' bioinformatics: The number of nucleated cells in each sample was estimated by amplification of reference gene primers within the assay. Sequence reads were collapsed and filtered to measure the absolute abundance of every unique TCRbeta CDR3 rearrangement. For each sample, productive Simpson clonality was calculated as the square root of Simpson's diversity index over productive rearrangements. This immuneACCESS table, as held by TCRdb, lists in-frame sequences with V and J called but not all clones. Of the missing ones, under half trace to an unresolved V gene in checked studies; the others have no known cause. V, J and clone size reflect that table, while D and trimming were determined from the DNA. This sample comprises about 210,000 clones, approximately 84% of them detected only once. The top ten hold roughly 7.8% of the sample.

The sample belongs to a study of blood T cell repertoires in COVID-19 (dated by TCRdb to about 2020). Notes on the research overall: Samples from collaborators originated in the United States, Italy and Spain and spanned both the acute and convalescent phases of COVID-19. A de-identified subject ID, COVID-19 status, age in years and sex were almost always included in the sample metadata. The material from the prospective study consisted of cDNA or gDNA derived from T cells, B-cell-depleted T cells, or PBMCs. Where available, HLA class I and class II types were taken from metadata supplied by the sample provider and were not determined by assay-based typing. The dataset comprised deeply sampled blood TCRbeta repertoires from subjects exposed to, actively infected with, or recovered from COVID-19. A freely available public database, intended as a resource for researchers studying the immune response to SARS-CoV-2, is where the repertoires were released. The samples were drawn from the first 160 participants of the ongoing ImmuneRACE study and from 950 to 1,500 subjects provided by 6 global collaborators. Study-wide conclusions, independent of this receptor: How much clinical and demographic metadata was included differed by source and by participant, and the metadata was provided uncurated.

At the junction V is shortened by 0 bases and J by 3 bases, with 3 bases in between. Reading from cysteine to phenylalanine, the CDR3 counts 14 amino acids. Of the read, only the CDR3 DNA is kept; its 42 bases are in frame from base 1. Per the germline V gene, MNHNS is the CDR1 and SASEGT is the CDR2. This chain is built from TRBV6-1 and TRBJ1-6; no D gene call is confident. The source of this sequence is an elderly woman with COVID-19, enrolled during active disease. The source material was peripheral blood. The CDR3 is CASSEALYNSPLHF. Read as DNA, the sequence is TGTGCCAGCAGTGAAGCACTCTATAATTCACCCCTCCACTTT.